This T cell receptor (beta chain) derives from a study of blood T cells in healthy people across ages. The sample, 7.5 to 10 milliliters of peripheral blood, was drawn from each donor. V was clipped by 1 base and J by 9 bases; unmatched bases: 12. Germline V gives CDR1 MGHRA, CDR2 YSYEKL. This CDR3 is built from 16 residues. Then a second PCR, running about 6 to 12 cycles, was carried out with a sample-barcoded 5' primer and a J-beta primer mix. One entry per CDR3 protein results from TCRdb running MiXCR on the 5' RACE reads. Of hundreds of thousands of distinct CDR3 sequences in the sample, approximately 40% are singletons; the top ten hold around 30%. This clonotype was detected a few times.

The sample comprised blood. The TCR comes from a man aged 80 or over in good health. V is TRBV4-1 and J is TRBJ2-1; 7 nucleotides match TRBD1. DNA of the CDR3: TGCGCCAGCAGCCAAGTGAATAAGGGGGCAGGCGGTGAGCAGTTCTTC. Translation: CASSQVNKGAGGEQFF.